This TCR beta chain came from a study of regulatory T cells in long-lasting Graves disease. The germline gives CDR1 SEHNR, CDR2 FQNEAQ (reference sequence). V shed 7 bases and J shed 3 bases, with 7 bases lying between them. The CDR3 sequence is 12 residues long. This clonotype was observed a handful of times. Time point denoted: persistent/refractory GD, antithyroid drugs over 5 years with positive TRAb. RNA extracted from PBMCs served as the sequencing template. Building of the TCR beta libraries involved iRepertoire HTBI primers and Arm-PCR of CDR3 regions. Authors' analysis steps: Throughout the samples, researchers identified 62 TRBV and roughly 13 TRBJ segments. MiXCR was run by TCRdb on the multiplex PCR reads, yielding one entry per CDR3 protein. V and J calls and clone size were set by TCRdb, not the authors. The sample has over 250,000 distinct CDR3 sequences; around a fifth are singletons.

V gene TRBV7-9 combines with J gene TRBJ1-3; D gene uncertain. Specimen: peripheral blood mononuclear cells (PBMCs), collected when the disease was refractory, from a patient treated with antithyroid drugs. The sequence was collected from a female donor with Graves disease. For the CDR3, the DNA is TGTGCCAGCACGGATGATGGAAACACCATATATTTT. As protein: CASTDDGNTIYF. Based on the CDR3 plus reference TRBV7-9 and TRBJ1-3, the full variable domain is DTGVSQNPRHKITKRGQNVTFRCDPISEHNRLYWYRQTLGQGPEFLTYFQNEAQLEKSRLLSDRFSAERPKGSFSTLEIQRTEQGDSAMYLCASTDDGNTIYFGEGSWLTVV.